Presented here are 19 T cell receptor beta chains from one specimen sequenced in a study of cytomegalovirus exposure and HLA in healthy donors. Profiled with immunoSEQ multiplex PCR; TCRdb holds only in-frame clones, not every one. The top ten hold under 1.3% of the sample, which has 70,000 to 75,000 clones, 94% seen once. Material: PBMCs. The receptor set was obtained from a woman in her late teens or twenties in good health and CMV-seronegative.

This chain uses TRBV6-5 with TRBJ1-1, with 7 bases that match TRBD1. CDR3 size: 13 residues. Per germline, CDR1 MNHEY and CDR2 SVGAGI. Trimming cost V 5 bases and J 2 bases; bases outside gene matches: 2. DNA for the CDR3: TGTGCCAGCAGTGGGACAGCTAACACTGAAGCTTTCTTT. It is translated as CASSGTANTEAFF.

The genes are TRBV10-2 and TRBJ2-7; 10 nucleotides agree with TRBD2. Germline CDR1 and CDR2: WSHSY and SAAADI. V shed 0 bases and J 6 bases; nucleotides not matched to a gene: 5. The CDR3 totals 15 residues. The DNA for the CDR3 is TGCGCCAGCAGTGAGTCGAGCGGGGGGGCCGCCGAGCAGTACTTC. Translated, it gives CASSESSGGAAEQYF.

The chain carries TRBV5-8 and TRBJ1-1; D perhaps matches TRBD1 (5 bases). Trimming pared 5 bases from V and 5 bases from J, leaving 16 bases between. There are 14 residues in the CDR3. Germline V CDR1 and CDR2: SGHTS, YDEGEE. The CDR3: CASRAGRRSTEAFF. The CDR3 region has the DNA TGTGCCAGCAGGGCGGGACGGAGGAGTACTGAAGCTTTCTTT.

The chain is built from TRBV28 and TRBJ1-5, with 7 bases aligning to TRBD1. The CDR3 sequence is 15 residues long. V shed 6 bases, J shed 2 bases, and the junction held 7 bases outside the gene matches. Germline V gives CDR1 MDHEN, CDR2 SYDVKM. CDR3 region: CASRIQGLGNQPQHF. Written as DNA, the CDR3 is TGTGCCAGCAGGATACAGGGGCTGGGCAATCAGCCCCAGCATTTT.

V is TRBV6-4 and J is TRBJ2-2, with 8 bases matching TRBD2. Germline CDR1 and CDR2: MRHNA and SNTAGT. The CDR3 contains 15 residues. V lost 0 bases and J lost 6; bases outside the gene matches: 3. CDR3 bases: TGTGCCAGCAGTGACTCGAGCGGGAGCTCCGGGGAGCTGTTTTTT. Residues: CASSDSSGSSGELFF.

This chain links TRBV4-1 with TRBJ1-4, with D possibly being TRBD1 (6 bases). There are 17 residues in the CDR3. Germline V gene lookup returns CDR1 MGHRA and CDR2 YSYEKL. V was cut by 3 bases and J by 5 bases, with 19 bases left in between. CDR3 DNA: TGCGCCAGCAGCCACTCACGGAACGACAGGAACAATGAAAAACTGTTTTTT. This gives the protein CASSHSRNDRNNEKLFF.

This chain links TRBV30 with TRBJ2-5, with TRBD2 identical over 7 bases. V lost 4 bases, J lost 4 bases, and 0 bases stayed unmatched. The length of the CDR3 is 11 residues. CDR1 GTSNPN and CDR2 SVGIG come from the germline V gene (reference sequence). The CDR3 sequence is CAWTGGETQYF. The DNA of the CDR3 is TGTGCCTGGACGGGGGGAGAGACCCAGTACTTC.

The chain combines TRBV19 with TRBJ1-5; tentative D call: TRBD1 (5 bases). The germline V gene has CDR1 LNHDA and CDR2 SQIVND (reference sequence). The ends were cut back, 0 bases at V and 3 bases at J, with 9 bases in the middle. This CDR3 is 15 amino acids long. CDR3 protein: CASSIEGLDNQPQHF. CDR3 DNA: TGTGCCAGTAGTATAGAGGGGCTCGACAATCAGCCCCAGCATTTT.

The chain combines TRBV19 with TRBJ2-1; the match to TRBD1 covers 7 bases. The length of the CDR3 is 15 residues. V dropped 3 bases and J dropped 4; count of bases not matched to a gene: 6. Germline CDR1 is LNHDA and CDR2 is SQIVND (reference sequence). The CDR3 protein is CASSIGTEQYNEQFF. CDR3 bases: TGTGCCAGTAGTATCGGGACAGAGCAGTACAATGAGCAGTTCTTC.

This rearrangement joins TRBV4-1 to TRBJ1-1, with D hard to call. Trimming took off 4 bases at V and 0 bases at J, with 12 bases between the two ends. Germline lookup yields CDR1 MGHRA and CDR2 YSYEKL. This CDR3 region has 15 residues. CDR3 sequence reads: CASSLSGDLNTEAFF. CDR3 DNA sequence: TGCGCCAGCAGCCTATCCGGGGATCTGAACACTGAAGCTTTCTTT.

The V gene is TRBV23-1, the J gene TRBJ2-2; TRBD1 might be the D (5 bases). TRBV23-1 is filed as an ORF, its function uncertain. The CDR3 runs 13 residues. With 9 bases removed from V and 1 base from J, the gap between germline ends came to 9 bases. The CDR3 sequence is CARLDRNTGELFF. CDR3 bases: TGCGCCAGGCTTGACAGGAACACCGGGGAGCTGTTTTTT.

J is TRBJ2-5 and V is TRBV9, with 9 positions matching TRBD2. V lost 3 bases, J lost 1 base, and 4 bases stayed unmatched. Looked up from germline, CDR1 is SGDLS and CDR2 is YYNGEE. The CDR3 contains 15 residues. The CDR3 reads CASSASGVGQETQYF. The CDR3 DNA follows: TGTGCCAGCAGCGCTAGCGGGGTGGGCCAAGAGACCCAGTACTTC.

The rearrangement uses TRBV4-1 and TRBJ1-5; tentatively, D is TRBD1 (6 bases). V was shortened by 0 bases and J by 5 bases, with 8 bases between the two germline ends. CDR3 length equals 14 residues. Germline assignment: CDR1 MGHRA and CDR2 YSYEKL. The CDR3 reads CASSQDRGDQPQHF. The CDR3 region has the DNA TGCGCCAGCAGCCAAGACAGGGGAGATCAGCCCCAGCATTTT.

In nucleotides, the CDR3 is TGCGCCAGCAGCCTCAGGGTTGGTAACACCGGGGAGCTGTTTTTT. Translating it yields CASSLRVGNTGELFF. The V call is TRBV4-3, the J call TRBJ2-2, with TRBD1 as a possible D gene (5 bases). Germline CDR1 LGHNA, CDR2 YSLEER. The CDR3 loop spans 15 amino acids. Trimming left V 4 bases short and J 2 bases short, with 11 bases between.

This clone appeared once. The CDR3 coding sequence is TGTGCCTGGAGAAGGGGGTCCGGGGAGCTGTTTTTT. Protein sequence: CAWRRGSGELFF. The chain carries TRBV30 and TRBJ2-2; possibly TRBD1 for D (6 bases). Germline loops: CDR1 GTSNPN, CDR2 SVGIG (reference sequence). Trimming left V 3 bases short and J 6 bases short, with 8 bases between. The CDR3 has 12 amino acids.

The chain carries TRBV7-9 and TRBJ1-3; 8 nucleotides line up with TRBD1. CDR3 length: 14 amino acids. V shed 6 bases and J 3 bases; nucleotides not matched to a gene: 4. Germline-derived CDR1 and CDR2 are SEHNR and FQNEAQ (reference sequence). The CDR3 DNA reads TGTGCCAGCAGGCCGACAGGGGATGGAAACACCATATATTTT. It specifies CASRPTGDGNTIYF. Complete variable domain (other parts from reference TRBV7-9 and TRBJ1-3): DTGVSQNPRHKITKRGQNVTFRCDPISEHNRLYWYRQTLGQGPEFLTYFQNEAQLEKSRLLSDRFSAERPKGSFSTLEIQRTEQGDSAMYLCASRPTGDGNTIYFGEGSWLTVV.

The chain is built from TRBV7-9 and TRBJ1-4, with 7 bases matching TRBD1. With 5 bases clipped from V and 3 bases from J, the junction kept 3 bases outside the gene matches. CDR1 and CDR2 from the germline V gene are SEHNR and FQNEAQ (reference sequence). CDR3 length equals 14 residues. CDR3 region: CASSPGTANEKLFF. The CDR3 nucleotides read TGTGCCAGCAGCCCCGGGACAGCTAATGAAAAACTGTTTTTT.

This clone was recorded only once. This chain connects TRBV9 to TRBJ2-3, with 10 nucleotides matching TRBD2. The CDR3 is made up of 19 amino acids. With V trimmed by 3 bases and J by 5 bases, 18 bases remained unmatched. Looked up from germline, CDR1 is SGDLS and CDR2 is YYNGEE. CDR3 region: CASSAFSDSGGAIIDTQYF. The CDR3, as DNA: TGTGCCAGCAGCGCGTTTAGTGACAGCGGGGGGGCAATTATAGATACGCAGTATTTT.

The rearrangement uses TRBV21-1 and TRBJ2-7; the table's D call, TRBD1, was not checked against the DNA. TRBV21-1 is reported as a pseudogene. CDR3 length: 16 residues. CDR3 region: CASAKLRTGSSYEQYF. CDR3 sequence (DNA): TGTGCCAGCGCCAAACTCAGAACAGGGAGCTCCTACGAGCAGTACTTC.